This T cell receptor beta chain comes out of a study of preoperative IRX-2 immunotherapy in early breast cancer. Assay: immunoSEQ multiplex PCR; the TCRdb copy retains only in-frame clones and omits some. The sample comprises approximately 24,000 clones, about 81% of which are singletons, and 1% to 1.5% rests with the top ten. The table lists this clone with a few counts. The treatment here: preoperative locoregional IRX-2 cytokine immunotherapy. This phase Ib study tested locoregional IRX-2 cytokine immunotherapy given before surgery. Germline assignment: CDR1 MNHGY and CDR2 SAAAGT. V lost 2 bases, J lost 7 bases, and 10 bases stayed unmatched. This CDR3 has 17 residues.

The V gene is TRBV6-8, the J gene TRBJ1-4, with 10 positions matching TRBD1. This TCR was recovered from a human donor with breast cancer. Sample: lymph node tissue, taken after IRX-2 immunotherapy. The CDR3 DNA reads as TGTGCCAGCAGTTACCAATTTGTCGGGACAGGGGCTGAAAAACTGTTTTTT. This codes for CASSYQFVGTGAEKLFF.